This TCR beta chain was observed in a study of T cell repertoires in cytomegalovirus infection. Study summary: Recently identified HLA-C-restricted CMV epitopes were among the peptides used.

This clonotype was recorded a few times. What it binds is not known. TCRdb used MiXCR to reprocess the reads, holding one entry per CDR3 protein. The sample yields about half a million distinct CDR3 sequences, 30% to 35% seen once. Losses at the gene ends were 6 bases for V and 3 bases for J; bases not matched to a gene: 19. Germline values: CDR1 MDHEN, CDR2 SYDVKM. The CDR3 extends over 18 amino acids. The chain carries TRBV28 and TRBJ1-1, with 7 bases lining up with TRBD1. This sequence originates from a human donor in good health (CMV status not recorded). Some clones in this sample may be carry-over from other donors' samples. The sequencing here drew on cultured PBMCs, taken from culture after CMV antigen stimulation. The CDR3 nucleotides read TGTGCCAGCAGCCCGCCGGCCTGGGACAGCCGGGGGCACACTGAAGCTTTCTTT. Amino acids: CASSPPAWDSRGHTEAFF.